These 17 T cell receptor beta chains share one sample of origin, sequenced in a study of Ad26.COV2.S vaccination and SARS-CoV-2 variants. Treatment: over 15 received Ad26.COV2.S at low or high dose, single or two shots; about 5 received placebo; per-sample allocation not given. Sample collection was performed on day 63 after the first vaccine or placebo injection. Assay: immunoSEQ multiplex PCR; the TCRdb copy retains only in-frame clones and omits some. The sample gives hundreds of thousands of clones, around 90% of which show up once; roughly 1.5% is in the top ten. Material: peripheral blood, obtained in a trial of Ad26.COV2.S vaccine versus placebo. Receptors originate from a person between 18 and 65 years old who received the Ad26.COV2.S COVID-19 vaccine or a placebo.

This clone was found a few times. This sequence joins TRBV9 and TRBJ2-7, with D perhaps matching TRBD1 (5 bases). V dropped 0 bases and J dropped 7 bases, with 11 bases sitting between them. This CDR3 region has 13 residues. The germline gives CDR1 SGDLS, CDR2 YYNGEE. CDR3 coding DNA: TGTGCCAGCAGCGTAGTTGGGGCTGGTGAGCAGTACTTC. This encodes CASSVVGAGEQYF.

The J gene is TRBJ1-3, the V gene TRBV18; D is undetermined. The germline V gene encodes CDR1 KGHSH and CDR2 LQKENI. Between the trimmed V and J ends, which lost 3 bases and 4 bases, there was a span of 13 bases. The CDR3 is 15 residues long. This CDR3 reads CASSPWEGSGNTIYF. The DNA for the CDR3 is TGTGCCAGCTCACCGTGGGAGGGCTCAGGAAACACCATATATTTT.

The CDR3 sequence: CASSGGGGVVEPQHF. The CDR3 region has the DNA TGTGCCAGTAGTGGGGGAGGGGGAGTAGTAGAGCCCCAGCATTTT. The genes are TRBV19 and TRBJ1-5, with D perhaps matching TRBD1 (6 bases). The CDR3 extends over 15 amino acids. Germline CDR1 and CDR2: LNHDA and SQIVND (reference sequence). Trimming took off 5 bases at V and 8 bases at J, with 19 bases between the two ends.

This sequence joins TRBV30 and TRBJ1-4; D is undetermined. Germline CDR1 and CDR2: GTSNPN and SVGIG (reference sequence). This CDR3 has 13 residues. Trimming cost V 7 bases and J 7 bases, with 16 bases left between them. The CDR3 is CAFRRGEFEKLFF. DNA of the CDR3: TGTGCCTTTCGCCGGGGAGAGTTTGAAAAACTGTTTTTT.

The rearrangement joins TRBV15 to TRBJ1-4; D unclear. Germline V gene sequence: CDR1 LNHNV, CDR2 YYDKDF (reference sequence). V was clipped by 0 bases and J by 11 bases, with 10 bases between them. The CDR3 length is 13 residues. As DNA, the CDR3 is TGTGCCACCAGCAGAGAAAGGCGGGAGAAACTGTTTTTT. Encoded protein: CATSRERREKLFF.

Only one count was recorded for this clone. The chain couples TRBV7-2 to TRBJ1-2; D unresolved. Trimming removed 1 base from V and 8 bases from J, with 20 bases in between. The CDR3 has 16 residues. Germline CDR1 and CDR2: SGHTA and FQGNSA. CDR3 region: CASSLEGWPREEGYTF. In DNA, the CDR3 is TGTGCCAGCAGCTTAGAGGGTTGGCCCCGAGAAGAGGGCTACACCTTC.

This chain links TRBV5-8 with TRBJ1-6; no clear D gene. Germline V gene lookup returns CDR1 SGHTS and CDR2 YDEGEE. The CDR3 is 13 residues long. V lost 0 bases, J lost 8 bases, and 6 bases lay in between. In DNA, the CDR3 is TGTGCCAGCAGCTTGGAGCGGTATTCACCCCTCCACTTT. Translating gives CASSLERYSPLHF.

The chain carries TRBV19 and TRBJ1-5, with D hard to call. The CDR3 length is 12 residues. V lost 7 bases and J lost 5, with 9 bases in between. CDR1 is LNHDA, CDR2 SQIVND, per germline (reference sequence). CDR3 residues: CASNEGYQPQHF. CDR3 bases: TGTGCCAGTAACGAGGGCTATCAGCCCCAGCATTTT.

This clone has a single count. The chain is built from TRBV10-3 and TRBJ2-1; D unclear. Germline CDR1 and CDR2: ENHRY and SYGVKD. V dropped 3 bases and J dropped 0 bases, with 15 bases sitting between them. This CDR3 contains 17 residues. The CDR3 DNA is TGTGCCATCAGTGACGGTAGGCTAGTTAGCTCCTACAATGAGCAGTTCTTC. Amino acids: CAISDGRLVSSYNEQFF.

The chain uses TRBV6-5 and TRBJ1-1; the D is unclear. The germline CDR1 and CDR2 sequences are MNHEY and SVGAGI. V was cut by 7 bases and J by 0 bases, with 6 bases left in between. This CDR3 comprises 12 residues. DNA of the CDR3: TGTGCCAGCATGATCCTGAACACTGAAGCTTTCTTT. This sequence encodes CASMILNTEAFF.

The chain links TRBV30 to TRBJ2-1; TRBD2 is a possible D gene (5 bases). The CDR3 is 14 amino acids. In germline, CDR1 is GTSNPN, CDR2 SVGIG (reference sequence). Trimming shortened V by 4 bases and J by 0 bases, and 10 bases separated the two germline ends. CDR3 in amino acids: CAWNLARSYNEQFF. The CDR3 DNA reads TGTGCCTGGAACCTAGCCCGCTCCTACAATGAGCAGTTCTTC.

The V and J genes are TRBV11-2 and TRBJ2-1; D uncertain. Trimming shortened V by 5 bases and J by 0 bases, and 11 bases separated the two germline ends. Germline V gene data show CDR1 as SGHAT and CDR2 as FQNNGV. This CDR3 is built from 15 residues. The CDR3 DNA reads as TGTGCCAGCAGCCCCGGACCCAGCTCCTACAATGAGCAGTTCTTC. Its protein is CASSPGPSSYNEQFF. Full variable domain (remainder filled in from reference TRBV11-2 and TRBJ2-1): EAGVAQSPRYKIIEKRQSVAFWCNPISGHATLYWYQQILGQGPKLLIQFQNNGVVDDSQLPKDRFSAERLKGVDSTLKIQPAKLEDSAVYLCASSPGPSSYNEQFFGPGTRLTVL.

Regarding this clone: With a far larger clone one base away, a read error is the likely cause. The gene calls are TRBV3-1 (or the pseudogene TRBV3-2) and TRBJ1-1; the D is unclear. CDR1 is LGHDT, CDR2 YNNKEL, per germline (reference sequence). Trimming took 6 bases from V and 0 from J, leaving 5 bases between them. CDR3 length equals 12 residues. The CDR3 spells CASSNMNTEAFF. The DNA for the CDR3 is TGTGCCAGCAGTAACATGAACACTGAAGCTTTCTTT.

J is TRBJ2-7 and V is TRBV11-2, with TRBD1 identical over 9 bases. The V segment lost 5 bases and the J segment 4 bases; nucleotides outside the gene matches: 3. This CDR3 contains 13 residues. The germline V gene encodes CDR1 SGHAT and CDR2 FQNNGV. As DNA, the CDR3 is TGTGCCAGCAGCCTTGACAGGGGGTACGAGCAGTACTTC. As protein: CASSLDRGYEQYF.

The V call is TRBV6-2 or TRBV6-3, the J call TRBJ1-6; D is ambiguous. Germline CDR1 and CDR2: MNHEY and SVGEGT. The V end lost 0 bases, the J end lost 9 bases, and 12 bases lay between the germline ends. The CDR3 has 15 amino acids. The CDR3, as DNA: TGTGCCAGCAGTTACTCGCAAGACGGGAGTTCACCCCTCCACTTT. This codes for CASSYSQDGSSPLHF.

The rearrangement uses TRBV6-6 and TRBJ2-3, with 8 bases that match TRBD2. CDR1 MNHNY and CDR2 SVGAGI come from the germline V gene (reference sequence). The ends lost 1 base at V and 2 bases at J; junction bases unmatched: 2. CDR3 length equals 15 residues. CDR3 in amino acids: CASSYLAGSTDTQYF. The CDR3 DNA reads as TGTGCCAGCAGTTACTTAGCGGGGTCCACAGATACGCAGTATTTT.

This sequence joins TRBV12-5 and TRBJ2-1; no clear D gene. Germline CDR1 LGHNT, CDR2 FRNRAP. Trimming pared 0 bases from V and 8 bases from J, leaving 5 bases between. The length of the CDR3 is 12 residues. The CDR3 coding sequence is TGTGCTAGTGGTTTGGTTCTGGATGAGCAGTTCTTC. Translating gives CASGLVLDEQFF.